The 19 T cell receptor beta chains given below trace back to one sample, sequenced in a study of T cell clonality in common variable immunodeficiency. The data were produced by immunoSEQ multiplex PCR, yet TCRdb's version contains in-frame clones alone and is incomplete. The sample includes tens of thousands of clones, none of them occurring once. Material for sequencing was peripheral blood mononuclear cells. These receptors were obtained from a person aged 18 to 75 in good health.

In this sample, this clone turned up many times. The CDR3 extends 3 residues past the end of the read, so its final part is completed from the germline J gene. V is TRBV6-4 and J is TRBJ1-5, with 7 positions matching TRBD1. V lost 1 base and J lost 1; bases outside the gene matches: 7. This CDR3 is 17 amino acids long. Germline V CDR1 and CDR2: MRHNA, SNTAGT. The chain's CDR3 is CASSDYRGGRSNQPQHF. CDR3 bases read: TGTGCCAGCAGTGACTACAGGGGAGGTAGGAGCAATCAGCCC.

This clone was counted at least ten times. The CDR3 extends 3 residues past the end of the read, so its final part is completed from the germline J gene. V usage is TRBV12-3 or TRBV12-4 and J usage is TRBJ1-4; 7 nucleotides align to TRBD1. J was trimmed by 8 bases and V by 0 bases; bases with no gene match: 3. The CDR3 covers 14 residues. The CDR3 bases that were read are TGTGCCAGCAGTTTAGCCCGGGACAGCGAAAAA. It codes for CASSLARDSEK. The full CDR3 sequence reads CASSLARDSEKLFF.

This clone has a handful of counts. The CDR3 end falls 3 residues outside the read, so it is completed with the germline J gene. The rearrangement links TRBV19 to TRBJ1-2, with no clear D. The CDR3 extends over 13 amino acids. V was cut by 3 bases and J by 1 base, with 6 bases left in between. Germline V lookup: CDR1 LNHDA, CDR2 SQIVND (reference sequence). This CDR3 reads CASSMRGNYGYTF. Partial CDR3 DNA: TGTGCCAGTAGTATGAGAGGTAACTATGGC.

This clone was counted ten times or more. Read data end 3 residues before the CDR3 end; the end is taken from the germline J gene. This chain connects TRBV10-2 to TRBJ1-4; the D gene is possibly TRBD1 (5 bases). Deletions cut 3 bases from V and 7 bases from J, with 18 bases between. The CDR3 loop spans 16 amino acids. Germline CDR1 WSHSY, CDR2 SAAADI. CDR3 bases read: TGCGCCAGCAGTGATTCTAGACAGCCGTCGGGTGAAAAA. Translating gives CASSDSRQPSGEK. The whole CDR3 protein reads CASSDSRQPSGEKLFF.

This clone was recorded at least ten times. The CDR3 end is not reached by the read, which stops 3 residues before it; the germline J gene fills it in. The genes are TRBV18 and TRBJ2-1; 7 positions match TRBD2. The CDR3 is made up of 17 amino acids. Germline assignment: CDR1 KGHSH and CDR2 LQKENI. V shed 2 bases, J shed 2 bases, and the junction held 9 bases outside the gene matches. The CDR3 is CASSPDRAGRTYNEQFF. The covered CDR3 bases are TGTGCCAGCTCACCAGACCGAGCGGGACGGACCTACAATGAG.

This clone came up many times. The read stops 3 residues short of the end of the CDR3; the missing end is completed from the germline J gene. This chain joins TRBV6-2 or TRBV6-3 and TRBJ1-5; D possibly corresponds to TRBD1 (5 bases). This CDR3 spans 17 amino acids. Between the trimmed V and J ends, which lost 7 bases and 0 bases, there was a span of 19 bases. Germline V lookup: CDR1 MNHEY, CDR2 SVGEGT. The sequenced part of the CDR3 DNA is TGTGCCAGCACTACCAACCCCAGGGACTATAGCAATCAGCCC. It yields the protein CASTTNPRDYSNQP. The entire CDR3 protein is CASTTNPRDYSNQPQHF.

This clone was seen at least ten times. The sequence runs out 3 residues before the end of the CDR3; the remainder is reconstructed from the germline J gene. This chain joins TRBV20-1 and TRBJ2-7, with D perhaps matching TRBD1 (5 bases). V was clipped by 1 base and J by 3 bases, with 7 bases between them. Germline V lookup: CDR1 DFQATT, CDR2 SNEGSKA (reference sequence). This CDR3 comprises 12 residues. CDR3 protein: CSARGQSYEQYF. CDR3 DNA, as far as it was read: TGCAGTGCTAGAGGACAGAGCTACGAG.

This clone was picked up many times. The read halts 3 residues ahead of the CDR3 end, with the missing end drawn from the germline J gene. V and J are TRBV2 and TRBJ2-2; the match to TRBD1 covers 9 bases. CDR1 is SNHLY, CDR2 FYNNEI, per germline. CDR3 length: 18 residues. V dropped 5 bases and J dropped 2; count of bases not matched to a gene: 12. The DNA read from the CDR3 is TGTGCCAGCAGTCAAAATTCTCCGGGACAGGGAAACACCGGGGAG. Amino acids: CASSQNSPGQGNTGE. The full CDR3 protein is CASSQNSPGQGNTGELFF.

The table lists this clone with many counts. The sequence runs out 3 residues before the end of the CDR3; the remainder is reconstructed from the germline J gene. The chain uses TRBV19 and TRBJ2-3, with 8 bases that match TRBD2. The CDR3 totals 14 residues. The germline V gene has CDR1 LNHDA and CDR2 SQIVND (reference sequence). V shed 6 bases and J 3 bases; nucleotides not matched to a gene: 5. The CDR3 bases that were read are TGTGCCAGTAGCCAAGCGGGAGCGACAGATACG. This codes for CASSQAGATDT. The whole CDR3 region reads CASSQAGATDTQYF.

This clone was counted at least ten times. The read finishes 3 residues shy of the CDR3 end, and the germline J gene is used to complete it. The J gene is TRBJ2-7, the V gene TRBV4-1; D perhaps matches TRBD2 (5 bases). CDR3 length: 15 residues. In germline, CDR1 is MGHRA, CDR2 YSYEKL. V lost 2 bases and J lost 0, with 11 bases in between. CDR3 amino acids: CASSQNGVFSYEQYF. The sequenced CDR3 bases are TGCGCCAGCAGCCAAAACGGGGTCTTCTCCTACGAG.

This clone was detected only a few times. The read gets to within 3 residues of the CDR3 end, and the germline J gene fills in the rest. The chain carries TRBV5-5 and TRBJ2-1, with TRBD2 matching 8 bases. Unmatched junction bases numbered 4, after V lost 1 base and J lost 4 bases. CDR3 length equals 15 residues. Germline V lookup: CDR1 SGHKS, CDR2 YYEKEE (reference sequence). The CDR3 region is CASSLRLALYNEQFF. The CDR3 bases that were read are TGTGCCAGCAGCTTGAGACTAGCGCTATACAATGAG.

This clone was counted at least ten times. The CDR3 is cut off 3 residues early in the read; its end comes from the germline J gene. J is TRBJ2-3 and V is TRBV5-1; D is uncertain. CDR3 length: 14 residues. Trimming stripped 6 bases from V and 0 bases from J, with 11 bases between. Germline assignment: CDR1 SGHRS and CDR2 YFSETQ. The CDR3 DNA, read in part, is TGCGCCAGCATGAATACAGTTAGCACAGATACG. This gives the protein CASMNTVSTDT. Given in full, the CDR3 is CASMNTVSTDTQYF.

This clone was found many times. CDR3 DNA, as far as it was read: TGTGCCACCGTCGAGCGGAACTACAATGAG. Its translation is CATVERNYNE. The complete CDR3 reads CATVERNYNEQFF. The rearrangement links TRBV19 to TRBJ2-1; possible D gene TRBD2, 5 bases. The observed sequence ends 3 residues before the CDR3 terminus, with the missing tail filled in from the germline J gene. The CDR3 sequence is 13 residues long. V lost 10 bases and J lost 3, with 13 bases in between. CDR1 and CDR2 from the germline V gene are LNHDA and SQIVND (reference sequence).

This clone showed up many times. The read ends 3 residues before the CDR3 terminus; that terminus is restored from the germline J gene. The chain uses TRBV10-3 and TRBJ2-5; 9 nucleotides line up with TRBD2. The CDR3 has 17 residues. Germline V gene lookup returns CDR1 ENHRY and CDR2 SYGVKD. V gave up 2 bases and J gave up 4 bases; unmatched junction bases: 11. CDR3 protein: CAISEPPGGRARETQYF. Partial CDR3 DNA: TGTGCCATCAGTGAGCCCCCGGGCGGGAGGGCCAGAGAGACC.

This clone was counted at least ten times. The DNA ends 3 residues before the CDR3 does, and the rest of the CDR3 is filled in from the germline J gene. The gene calls are TRBV20-1 and TRBJ2-7; 14 nucleotides line up with TRBD2. The germline CDR1 and CDR2 sequences are DFQATT and SNEGSKA (reference sequence). The CDR3 has 15 residues. Trimming cost V 3 bases and J 6 bases; bases outside gene matches: 7. The CDR3 region is CSARIPGTSGSEQYF. The part of the CDR3 DNA that was read is TGCAGTGCTAGGATCCCCGGGACTAGCGGGAGCGAG.

This clone occurred many times. The sequence runs out 3 residues before the end of the CDR3; the remainder is reconstructed from the germline J gene. The chain has TRBV5-1 and TRBJ1-1, with no clear D. CDR1 is SGHRS and CDR2 is YFSETQ in the germline V gene. The CDR3 covers 15 residues. The germline V and J ends were trimmed by 4 bases and 3 bases, with 16 bases remaining between them. The CDR3 bases that were read are TGCGCCAGCAGCCCCCCGACGTACGGGGACACTGAA. This codes for CASSPPTYGDTE. The full CDR3 protein is CASSPPTYGDTEAFF.

This clone was counted many times. With the read ending 3 residues before the CDR3 end, the germline J gene is used to fill in that end. The chain uses TRBV5-1 and TRBJ2-5; TRBD1 agrees at 9 bases. Germline CDR1 is SGHRS and CDR2 is YFSETQ. Trimming at V came to 4 bases and at J to 2 bases, leaving 6 bases not matched to a gene. The CDR3 is 15 amino acids. The covered CDR3 bases are TGCGCCAGCAGCCCCGGGACAGGGACACAAGAGACC. Its translation is CASSPGTGTQET. The full CDR3 reads CASSPGTGTQETQYF.

This clone has at least ten counts. The DNA ends 3 residues before the CDR3 does, and the rest of the CDR3 is filled in from the germline J gene. The rearrangement joins TRBV5-5 to TRBJ1-1; perhaps TRBD1 as D (5 bases). The CDR3 has 12 residues. Germline-derived CDR1 and CDR2 are SGHKS and YYEKEE (reference sequence). CDR3 bases read: TGTGCCAGCAGCTTGATAGCAGGGGAA. Residues: CASSLIAGE. The whole CDR3 reads CASSLIAGEAFF. Variable domain in full (rest from reference TRBV5-5 and TRBJ1-1): DAGVTQSPTHLIKTRGQQVTLRCSPISGHKSVSWYQQVLGQGPQFIFQYYEKEERGRGNFPDRFSARQFPNYSSELNVNALLLGDSALYLCASSLIAGEAFFGQGTRLTVV.

This clone was recorded many times. The CDR3 end is not reached by the read, which stops 3 residues before it; the germline J gene fills it in. The chain joins TRBV12-3 or TRBV12-4 to TRBJ1-5; weak D call: TRBD1 (5 bases). The V end was cut by 2 bases, the J end by 4 bases, with 9 bases between. The CDR3 is made up of 14 amino acids. The CDR3 DNA, read in part, is TGTGCCAGCAGTTTACAGGGCTTTAATCAGCCC. Its translation: CASSLQGFNQP. The complete CDR3 reads CASSLQGFNQPQHF.